This TCR beta chain was recorded in a study of metastatic and nonmetastatic thyroid tumors. As for the study in general: Both malignant and benign thyroid patients supplied peripheral blood and tumor or nodule tissue samples, across which the repertoires of these patients were then compared.

Whole-study results and caveats: In blood and tumor, TCR beta diversity was reportedly significantly higher in malignant thyroid tumors than in benign nodules.

How the authors handled the data: The study took CDR3 differences across clinicopathological groups and made a distant-metastasis classifier for papillary thyroid cancer from them. TCRdb reanalyzed the PCR reads with MiXCR. The V and J calls were determined by TCRdb, not by the authors. Among about 8,400 clones listed, roughly 29% were seen once. All patients were untreated before thyroid surgery. The CDR3 extends over 15 amino acids. Trimming cost V 6 bases and J 5 bases; bases outside gene matches: 10. Germline loops: CDR1 SGHKS, CDR2 YYEKEE (reference sequence). This clone rates as medium-sized. Its antigen is unknown.

This chain connects TRBV5-5 to TRBJ2-5, with 10 bases matching TRBD1. This sequence originates from a female donor with papillary thyroid cancer or a benign thyroid nodule (not recorded which). Some clones in this sample may be carry-over from other donors' samples. Sequenced: tumor tissue. This chain's CDR3 is CASTRPGTGVETQYF. As DNA, the CDR3 is TGTGCCAGCACCCGTCCCGGGACAGGGGTCGAGACCCAGTACTTC.